The rows below give T cell receptor beta chains drawn from one sample of a study of shared clonotypes between healthy human individuals. The protocol was immunoSEQ multiplex PCR, while the TCRdb copy is restricted to in-frame clones and leaves out a portion. This sample carries under 1,100,000 clones, around 76% of them seen once, and the ten largest clones take 1.4% to 1.5%. Sequences were obtained from memory CD4+ T cells sorted from blood. All receptors derive from a young man in good health. Both conserved end residues are part of each CDR3. Fields, in order: D gene, clone size, CDR3 length, J gene, V gene, CDR3 protein, CDR3 DNA. D genes are given only for firm matches. Clone size, where shown, is once, few, many, or a class for clones that have expanded.

-,-,12,TRBJ2-7,TRBV12-5,CASGLIQYEQYF,TGTGCTAGTGGTTTGATACAGTACGAGCAGTACTTC
-,few,15,TRBJ1-1,TRBV4-1,CASSRGWGARTEAFF,TGCGCCAGCAGCCGAGGCTGGGGGGCTCGGACTGAAGCTTTCTTT
TRBD1,-,13,TRBJ1-2,TRBV6-5,CASRDRALYGYTF,TGTGCCAGCAGGGACAGGGCCCTCTATGGCTACACCTTC
-,-,13,TRBJ2-7,TRBV27,CASSKDRSYEQYF,TGTGCCAGCAGTAAAGACAGATCCTACGAGCAGTACTTC
-,-,17,TRBJ1-5,TRBV7-4,CASSRETGRSPNQPQHF,TGTGCCAGCAGCAGAGAGACAGGACGAAGCCCCAATCAGCCCCAGCATTTT
-,-,15,TRBJ2-1,TRBV19,CASSKTLGGYNEQFF,TGTGCCAGTAGTAAGACCTTGGGGGGTTACAATGAGCAGTTCTTC
-,-,13,TRBJ2-3,TRBV5-6,CASSPPRRDTQYF,TGTGCCAGCAGCCCACCGCGTAGAGATACGCAGTATTTT
TRBD1,-,14,TRBJ2-7,TRBV13,CASSSGTGEYEQYF,TGTGCCAGCAGCTCCGGGACAGGGGAATACGAGCAGTACTTC
-,few,13,TRBJ2-5,TRBV27,CASSSARKETQYF,TGTGCCAGCAGTTCCGCTAGGAAAGAGACCCAGTACTTC
-,-,14,TRBJ1-4,TRBV11-2,CASSLGQNLEKLFF,TGTGCCAGCAGCTTAGGGCAGAACCTTGAAAAACTGTTTTTT
-,-,14,TRBJ2-7,TRBV5-1,CASSLAAEPYEQYF,TGCGCCAGCAGCTTGGCGGCAGAACCCTACGAGCAGTACTTC
TRBD1,-,14,TRBJ1-4,TRBV6-6,CASSPPGGNEKLFF,TGTGCCAGCAGCCCTCCAGGGGGTAATGAAAAACTGTTTTTT
-,-,14,TRBJ1-3,TRBV7-9,CASSARLGGNTIYF,TGTGCCAGCAGCGCCCGGTTGGGCGGAAACACCATATATTTT
-,-,12,TRBJ1-6,TRBV25-1,CASSDRVSPLHF,TGTGCCAGCAGTGACAGGGTTTCACCCCTCCACTTT
TRBD1,-,14,TRBJ2-7,TRBV6-5,CASSRRQGTREQYF,TGTGCCAGCAGTAGGAGACAGGGGACACGCGAGCAGTACTTC
-,-,14,TRBJ2-2,TRBV30,CAWNRAANTGELFF,TGTGCCTGGAACAGGGCGGCGAACACCGGGGAGCTGTTTTTT
TRBD1,-,15,TRBJ2-5,TRBV9,CASSASQGARETQYF,TGTGCCAGCAGCGCCTCACAGGGGGCGCGAGAGACCCAGTACTTC
TRBD1,-,15,TRBJ1-1,TRBV5-1,CASSTGTGTNTEAFF,TGCGCCAGCAGCACCGGGACAGGGACGAACACTGAAGCTTTCTTT
-,once,16,TRBJ1-6,TRBV6-5,CASSYSRGRAASPLHF,TGTGCCAGCAGTTACTCACGTGGAAGGGCGGCTTCACCCCTCCACTTT
-,-,13,TRBJ2-5,TRBV19,CASSINVRETQYF,TGTGCCAGTAGTATTAACGTCCGTGAGACCCAGTACTTC
-,-,10,TRBJ2-1,TRBV20-1,CSARYNEQFF,TGCAGTGCTAGGTACAATGAGCAGTTCTTC
TRBD1,-,13,TRBJ2-2,TRBV29-1,CSVENRGTGELFF,TGCAGCGTTGAGAACAGGGGCACCGGGGAGCTGTTTTTT
TRBD2,-,13,TRBJ2-3,TRBV6-5,CASSYDWTSGRYF,TGTGCCAGCAGCTATGACTGGACTAGCGGACGGTATTTT
-,-,15,TRBJ1-5,TRBV30,CAWSVPGLSNQPQHF,TGTGCCTGGAGTGTACCCGGTCTTAGCAATCAGCCCCAGCATTTT
-,-,15,TRBJ1-2,TRBV6-5,CASSYLAGESYGYTF,TGTGCCAGCAGTTACTTGGCAGGGGAAAGCTATGGCTACACCTTC
TRBD1,-,14,TRBJ1-2,TRBV18,CASSPTGDRYGYTF,TGTGCCAGCTCACCAACAGGGGACCGCTATGGCTACACCTTC
-,-,14,TRBJ1-5,TRBV11-2,CASSLAPRGSPQHF,TGTGCCAGCAGCTTAGCGCCTCGAGGTTCGCCCCAGCATTTT
-,-,14,TRBJ1-1,TRBV5-4,CASRYRDLNTEAFF,TGTGCCAGCAGATACAGGGACTTGAACACTGAAGCTTTCTTT
TRBD1,few,14,TRBJ1-2,TRBV19,CASSKGRDSYGYTF,TGTGCCAGTAGTAAGGGCCGGGACAGCTATGGCTACACCTTC
-,-,13,TRBJ1-6,TRBV6-6,CASSPRDGSPLHF,TGTGCCAGCAGTCCTCGCGACGGTTCACCCCTCCACTTT
-,-,15,TRBJ2-1,TRBV5-4,CASKPEGPTYNEQFF,TGTGCCAGCAAACCCGAGGGCCCCACCTACAATGAGCAGTTCTTC
-,-,11,TRBJ2-5,TRBV20-1,CSARTDRAQYF,TGCAGTGCTCGAACGGACCGAGCCCAGTACTTC
TRBD1,-,14,TRBJ2-7,TRBV10-3,CAISALDRGDEQYF,TGTGCCATCAGTGCGTTAGACAGGGGGGATGAGCAGTACTTC
-,-,13,TRBJ1-1,TRBV7-2,CASSPFRGTEAFF,TGTGCCAGCAGCCCTTTTCGGGGCACTGAAGCTTTCTTT
-,-,14,TRBJ1-1,TRBV19,CASSTYRLNTEAFF,TGTGCCAGTAGTACCTACAGATTAAACACTGAAGCTTTCTTT
-,many,15,TRBJ2-5,TRBV15,CATSRAGAGGETQYF,TGTGCCACCAGCAGAGCGGGGGCCGGGGGGGAGACCCAGTACTTC
-,-,15,TRBJ2-2,TRBV11-2,CASSPQITNTGELFF,TGTGCCAGCAGCCCACAGATTACTAACACCGGGGAGCTGTTTTTT
-,-,14,TRBJ2-4,TRBV10-2,CASSETRQQNIQYF,TGCGCCAGCAGTGAGACACGTCAACAAAACATTCAGTACTTC
-,-,11,TRBJ2-7,TRBV14,CASSQIYEQYF,TGTGCCAGCAGCCAGATCTACGAGCAGTACTTC
TRBD1,-,15,TRBJ2-5,TRBV19,CASSTGTGGRETQYF,TGTGCCAGTAGTACGGGGACAGGGGGACGAGAGACCCAGTACTTC
-,-,16,TRBJ2-7,TRBV25-1,CASSEYRGGGSYEQYF,TGTGCCAGCAGTGAATACAGGGGAGGAGGCTCCTACGAGCAGTACTTC
-,once,11,TRBJ2-7,TRBV6-5,CASSSDRKHIF,TGTGCCAGCAGCTCCGACAGAAAGCACATTTTC
-,-,15,TRBJ1-2,TRBV10-2,CASSESTAGTGGYTF,TGCGCCAGCAGTGAGTCCACGGCCGGGACGGGGGGCTACACCTTC
-,-,15,TRBJ1-5,TRBV7-2,CASSLGGQFNQPQHF,TGTGCCAGCAGCTTAGGAGGACAGTTCAATCAGCCCCAGCATTTT
-,-,17,TRBJ2-5,TRBV7-8,CASSPSLFSGFQETQYF,TGTGCCAGCAGCCCGAGCCTCTTTTCAGGATTCCAAGAGACCCAGTACTTC
-,-,12,TRBJ2-5,TRBV27,CASSASGETQYF,TGTGCCAGCAGTGCTTCGGGAGAGACCCAGTACTTC
TRBD1,-,15,TRBJ1-4,TRBV5-1,CASSTQGAVDEKLFF,TGCGCCAGCAGCACCCAGGGGGCGGTAGATGAAAAACTGTTTTTT
-,-,15,TRBJ2-1,TRBV5-1,CASSIKPSSYNEQFF,TGCGCCAGCAGCATCAAGCCCAGCTCCTACAATGAGCAGTTCTTC
TRBD1,-,14,TRBJ1-6,TRBV5-6,CASTPGQGNSPLHF,TGTGCCAGCACCCCGGGACAGGGGAATTCACCCCTCCACTTT
TRBD2,-,16,TRBJ2-2,TRBV30,CAWSGAGTTSTGELFF,TGTGCCTGGAGCGGAGCGGGGACTACCTCCACCGGGGAGCTGTTTTTT
-,few,11,TRBJ1-2,TRBV29-1,CSARRGDGYTF,TGCAGCGCCCGGCGGGGCGATGGCTACACCTTC
-,once,14,TRBJ1-5,TRBV6-1,CASTLMETGQPQHF,TGTGCCAGCACCCTAATGGAGACGGGTCAGCCCCAGCATTTT